The 2 T cell receptor beta chains below were found in one sample sequenced in a study of T cell responses to AZD1222 COVID-19 vaccine. Method: immunoSEQ multiplex PCR; TCRdb's copy keeps in-frame clones and lacks some. The sample includes 180,000 or so clones, about 93% of them seen just once. Sequenced here: peripheral blood, sampled on day 0 of AZD1222 vaccination. The receptors originated from an adult in good health.

The chain carries TRBV30 and TRBJ2-2; D is uncertain. The V end was cut by 4 bases, the J end by 7 bases, with 10 bases between. Germline V gene sequence: CDR1 GTSNPN, CDR2 SVGIG (reference sequence). The CDR3 length is 12 residues. CDR3 nucleotide sequence: TGTGCCTGGAATTATGGAAGCGGGGAGCTGTTTTTT. Translated, it gives CAWNYGSGELFF.

The chain links TRBV10-2 to TRBJ2-3; D remains ambiguous. This CDR3 contains 11 residues. The germline V gene has CDR1 WSHSY and CDR2 SAAADI. V lost 6 bases to trimming and J lost 5 bases, with 6 bases between them. The CDR3 nucleotides are TGCGCCAGCAGCGCAGGAGATACGCAGTATTTT. Translation: CASSAGDTQYF.